This record concerns one T cell receptor (beta chain) sequence. The antigen is undetermined. The data stem from a study of lymphopenia after photon versus proton radiotherapy. Sequencing was performed with immunoSEQ multiplex PCR; in TCRdb, only in-frame clones are kept and a portion is missing. Among roughly 58,000 clones, 87% were seen once, and the ten largest hold 9.5% to 15%. There are 15 residues in the CDR3. The germline V gene has CDR1 SGHNT and CDR2 YYREEE (reference sequence). The V gene end was trimmed by 0 bases and the J gene end by 4 bases; junction bases not matched to a gene: 7. Findings and caveats of the study: After the lymphocyte nadir, photon-treated repertoires showed oligoclonal expansion, especially of CD8+ Temra cells. Relative stability marked proton patients; photon patients lost diversity and naive cells. Larger post-nadir TCR diversity loss correlated inversely with survival in deceased patients.

The material was peripheral blood, obtained from a patient treated with proton-based radiotherapy. This TCR derives from a man older than 75 with esophageal cancer. The V call is TRBV5-4, the J call TRBJ2-7; 7 positions agree with TRBD1. The CDR3 DNA reads as TGTGCCAGCAGCTTGGACAGGGGTATTCTATACGAGCAGTACTTC. Protein product: CASSLDRGILYEQYF.